The rows below give T cell receptor beta chains drawn from one sample of a study of shared T cell receptors in the human thymus. Only in-frame clones appear in the TCRdb table, and some are missing; sequencing was by immunoSEQ multiplex PCR. Here the sample spans under 450,000 clones, approximately 95% being singletons. Sequencing used thymocytes. All receptors derive from a human donor. CDR3s include the opening cysteine and the closing phenylalanine or tryptophan. The D gene is left open where the match is weak. Only some rows state a clone size, as once, few, many or a class for expanded clones.

J gene: TRBJ1-2
clone size: -
V gene: TRBV15
D gene: TRBD1
CDR3 protein: CATSRRDRVYGYTF
CDR3 DNA: TGTGCCACCAGCAGGAGGGACAGGGTCTATGGCTACACCTTC

J gene: TRBJ2-5
clone size: -
V gene: TRBV28
D gene: -
CDR3 protein: CASSTSPPETQYF
CDR3 DNA: TGTGCCAGCAGCACCAGCCCGCCCGAGACCCAGTACTTC

J gene: TRBJ1-1
clone size: -
V gene: TRBV27
D gene: -
CDR3 protein: CARSQCASSSKGDRSWEAFF
CDR3 DNA: -

J gene: TRBJ2-1
clone size: -
V gene: TRBV6-5
D gene: TRBD2
CDR3 protein: CASSSPSGTYNEQFF
CDR3 DNA: TGTGCCAGCAGTTCCCCTAGCGGGACATACAATGAGCAGTTCTTC

J gene: TRBJ2-3
clone size: -
V gene: TRBV5-1
D gene: -
CDR3 protein: CASKAGPSTDTQYF
CDR3 DNA: TGCGCCTCCAAGGCAGGGCCCAGCACAGATACGCAGTATTTT

J gene: TRBJ2-7
clone size: -
V gene: TRBV7-2
D gene: TRBD2
CDR3 protein: CASSLEKTSGSASYEQYF
CDR3 DNA: TGTGCCAGCAGCTTAGAGAAAACAAGCGGGAGCGCCTCCTACGAGCAGTACTTC

J gene: TRBJ2-3
clone size: -
V gene: TRBV27
D gene: -
CDR3 protein: CASSPLQHPSTDTQYF
CDR3 DNA: TGTGCCAGCAGTCCCCTACAACACCCAAGCACAGATACGCAGTATTTT

J gene: TRBJ1-5
clone size: once
V gene: TRBV18
D gene: -
CDR3 protein: CASSPWAKTGSVSNQPQHF
CDR3 DNA: TGTGCCAGCTCACCATGGGCGAAAACAGGGTCGGTCAGCAATCAGCCCCAGCATTTT

J gene: TRBJ2-3
clone size: -
V gene: TRBV6-6
D gene: -
CDR3 protein: CATHPFPWEQYF
CDR3 DNA: TGTGCCACCCACCCCTTCCCCTGGGAGCAGTATTTT

J gene: TRBJ2-2
clone size: -
V gene: TRBV5-4
D gene: -
CDR3 protein: CASRVRGQVVGELFF
CDR3 DNA: TGTGCCAGCAGGGTCAGGGGCCAGGTAGTCGGGGAGCTGTTTTTT

J gene: TRBJ1-1
clone size: -
V gene: TRBV27
D gene: -
CDR3 protein: CASSSAGQSTEAFF
CDR3 DNA: TGTGCCAGCAGTTCGGCGGGCCAAAGCACTGAAGCTTTCTTT

J gene: TRBJ2-2
clone size: -
V gene: TRBV7-9
D gene: -
CDR3 protein: CASSLEQKVPETGELFF
CDR3 DNA: TGTGCCAGCAGCTTAGAGCAGAAGGTCCCGGAGACCGGGGAGCTGTTTTTT

J gene: TRBJ2-7
clone size: -
V gene: TRBV6-5
D gene: -
CDR3 protein: CAGPVGTSSYEQYF
CDR3 DNA: TGTGCCGGGCCGGTCGGGACATCATCCTACGAGCAGTACTTC

J gene: TRBJ2-7
clone size: few
V gene: TRBV25-1
D gene: TRBD2
CDR3 protein: CASGTSGRSNTYEQYF
CDR3 DNA: TGTGCCAGCGGAACTAGCGGGAGGTCCAATACCTACGAGCAGTACTTC

J gene: TRBJ1-4
clone size: once
V gene: TRBV19
D gene: -
CDR3 protein: CASRTDNNEKLFF
CDR3 DNA: TGTGCCAGTAGGACAGATAATAATGAAAAACTGTTTTTT

J gene: TRBJ2-4
clone size: -
V gene: TRBV5-1
D gene: TRBD1
CDR3 protein: CASSWGQKIAKNIQYF
CDR3 DNA: TGCGCCAGCAGCTGGGGACAGAAAATAGCCAAAAACATTCAGTACTTC

J gene: TRBJ2-2
clone size: -
V gene: TRBV4-2
D gene: -
CDR3 protein: CASSKATATHTGELFF
CDR3 DNA: TGTGCCAGCAGCAAAGCGACAGCGACTCACACCGGGGAGCTGTTTTTT

J gene: TRBJ2-3
clone size: -
V gene: TRBV7-9
D gene: TRBD2
CDR3 protein: CASCSGRAGTDTQYF
CDR3 DNA: TGTGCCAGCTGTAGCGGGAGGGCCGGGACAGATACGCAGTATTTT

J gene: TRBJ2-3
clone size: -
V gene: TRBV10-3
D gene: -
CDR3 protein: CAIQGASTDTQYF
CDR3 DNA: TGTGCCATCCAAGGAGCTAGCACAGATACGCAGTATTTT

J gene: TRBJ2-7
clone size: once
V gene: TRBV5-5
D gene: -
CDR3 protein: CASSWSWDDEQYF
CDR3 DNA: TGTGCCAGCAGCTGGTCGTGGGACGACGAGCAGTACTTC

J gene: TRBJ2-1
clone size: once
V gene: TRBV11-3
D gene: -
CDR3 protein: CASSLVPRSGSYNEQFF
CDR3 DNA: TGTGCCAGCAGCTTAGTCCCCAGGAGCGGCTCCTACAATGAGCAGTTCTTC

J gene: TRBJ2-4
clone size: -
V gene: TRBV7-2
D gene: -
CDR3 protein: CASSLGQVAKNIQYF
CDR3 DNA: TGTGCCAGCAGCTTAGGACAGGTAGCCAAAAACATTCAGTACTTC

J gene: TRBJ2-1
clone size: -
V gene: TRBV6-6
D gene: TRBD2
CDR3 protein: CASSYLLAGVLNEQFF
CDR3 DNA: TGTGCCAGCAGTTACCTACTGGCGGGAGTCCTCAATGAGCAGTTCTTC

J gene: TRBJ1-1
clone size: -
V gene: TRBV6-6
D gene: -
CDR3 protein: CASSSGQTSGAFF
CDR3 DNA: TGTGCCAGCAGCTCTGGACAGACCTCTGGAGCTTTCTTT

J gene: TRBJ2-7
clone size: -
V gene: TRBV7-6
D gene: TRBD1
CDR3 protein: CASSWGQWYEQYF
CDR3 DNA: TGTGCCAGCAGTTGGGGACAGTGGTACGAGCAGTACTTC

J gene: TRBJ2-7
clone size: -
V gene: TRBV14
D gene: TRBD2
CDR3 protein: CASSQVTSGRPLSEQYF
CDR3 DNA: TGTGCCAGCAGCCAAGTGACTAGCGGGAGGCCCCTGTCCGAGCAGTACTTC

J gene: TRBJ1-2
clone size: -
V gene: TRBV29-1
D gene: -
CDR3 protein: CSDLAGSNGYTF
CDR3 DNA: TGCAGCGACCTGGCGGGCTCCAATGGCTACACCTTC

J gene: TRBJ2-7
clone size: few
V gene: TRBV28
D gene: TRBD1
CDR3 protein: CASGGQGVSEQYF
CDR3 DNA: TGTGCCAGCGGGGGACAGGGGGTGTCCGAGCAGTACTTC

J gene: TRBJ2-4
clone size: -
V gene: TRBV7-2
D gene: -
CDR3 protein: CASSPSGCGRELSKNIQYF
CDR3 DNA: TGTGCCAGCTCTCCCTCGGGCTGTGGCAGGGAGCTCTCCAAAAACATTCAGTACTTC

J gene: TRBJ2-5
clone size: once
V gene: TRBV30
D gene: TRBD2
CDR3 protein: CAGGLAGGETQYF
CDR3 DNA: TGTGCCGGGGGACTAGCGGGGGGAGAGACCCAGTACTTC

J gene: TRBJ2-7
clone size: -
V gene: TRBV7-8
D gene: TRBD1
CDR3 protein: CASNLMGQETYEQYF
CDR3 DNA: TGTGCCAGCAACCTCATGGGACAGGAAACCTACGAGCAGTACTTC

J gene: TRBJ1-2
clone size: few
V gene: TRBV28
D gene: -
CDR3 protein: CASSLRGYGYTF
CDR3 DNA: TGTGCCAGCAGTCTCAGGGGTTATGGCTACACCTTC

J gene: TRBJ1-2
clone size: -
V gene: TRBV27
D gene: -
CDR3 protein: CASSPGVANYGYTF
CDR3 DNA: TGTGCCAGCAGTCCAGGGGTAGCTAACTATGGCTACACCTTC

J gene: TRBJ2-1
clone size: -
V gene: TRBV7-3
D gene: TRBD2
CDR3 protein: CASSLRTSGRPPSYNEQFF
CDR3 DNA: TGTGCCAGCAGCCTCAGGACTAGCGGGAGGCCCCCCTCCTACAATGAGCAGTTCTTC

J gene: TRBJ1-5
clone size: -
V gene: TRBV7-8
D gene: TRBD1
CDR3 protein: CASSLAYRQGKEPQHF
CDR3 DNA: TGTGCCAGCAGCTTAGCATACCGACAGGGGAAAGAACCCCAGCATTTT